A selection of T cell receptor beta chains follows, all from one sample in a study of blood T cell repertoires in COVID-19. Measured with immunoSEQ multiplex PCR; TCRdb has only the in-frame clones, and not every one. The table records about 39,000 clones, 70% to 90% of them present only once. Specimen: peripheral blood. Receptors originate from a human donor in a cohort sampled during active or convalescent COVID-19. The donor label of this sample is uncertain. The CDR3 runs from the conserved cysteine through the conserved F or W. D genes are given only for firm matches. Only part of the rows carry a size: once, few, many, or a class if the clone is expanded.

D | J | V | size | CDR3 | DNA
NA | TRBJ1-1 | TRBV9 | NA | CASTLGEGRDTEAFF | TGTGCCAGCACCTTAGGGGAGGGTCGGGACACTGAAGCTTTCTTT
TRBD1 | TRBJ1-2 | TRBV6-2/TRBV6-3 | NA | CASSQTETGVGGYTF | TGTGCCAGCAGTCAAACCGAGACAGGGGTCGGAGGCTACACCTTC
NA | TRBJ1-2 | TRBV6-6 | NA | CASSEDSLSYGYTF | TGTGCCAGCAGTGAGGACAGTTTATCCTATGGCTACACCTTC
TRBD1 | TRBJ2-1 | TRBV11-1 | NA | CASSPRQGIYNEQFF | TGTGCCAGCAGCCCGCGACAGGGGATATACAATGAGCAGTTCTTC
TRBD2 | TRBJ2-1 | TRBV7-7 | NA | CASSPRLSGAYNEQFF | TGTGCTAGCAGCCCTCGACTGAGCGGGGCTTACAATGAGCAGTTCTTC
TRBD2 | TRBJ2-1 | TRBV19 | NA | CASSRPTGTSGRANEQFF | TGTGCCAGTAGTAGACCTACCGGGACTAGCGGGAGGGCCAATGAGCAGTTCTTC
TRBD1 | TRBJ2-3 | TRBV4-3 | once | CASSPQVSGGPLDTQYF | TGCGCCAGCAGCCCCCAGGTGTCAGGGGGTCCGTTAGATACGCAGTATTTT
NA | TRBJ1-1 | TRBV2 | NA | CASSRQGFFTEAFF | TGTGCCAGCAGTCGGCAGGGGTTCTTCACTGAAGCTTTCTTT
NA | TRBJ2-5 | TRBV6-2/TRBV6-3 | NA | CASSPMTNQETQYF | TGTGCCAGCAGTCCCATGACTAACCAAGAGACCCAGTACTTC
NA | TRBJ2-5 | TRBV24-1 | few | CAIQVGETQYF | TGTGCCATACAGGTCGGGGAGACCCAGTACTTC
TRBD1 | TRBJ2-2 | TRBV5-1 | NA | CASSFDRGRTGELFF | TGCGCCAGCAGCTTCGACAGGGGGAGAACCGGGGAGCTGTTTTTT
NA | TRBJ2-2 | TRBV7-9 | NA | CASSQRSGRTGELFF | TGTGCCAGCAGTCAAAGGTCAGGGCGCACCGGGGAGCTGTTTTTT
TRBD1 | TRBJ1-4 | TRBV2 | NA | CAASDRDGEKLFF | TGTGCCGCCTCTGACAGGGATGGCGAAAAACTGTTTTTT
NA | TRBJ2-3 | TRBV3-1/TRBV3-2 | few | CASSQDQAFTDTQYF | TGTGCCAGCAGCCAAGATCAAGCGTTCACAGATACGCAGTATTTT
TRBD2 | TRBJ2-7 | TRBV7-9 | NA | CASRAGLAEGGEQYF | TGTGCCAGCAGGGCGGGACTAGCGGAGGGGGGCGAGCAGTACTTC
TRBD1 | TRBJ1-6 | TRBV11-1 | NA | CASSPTGGNSPLHF | TGTGCCAGCAGCCCGACAGGGGGCAATTCACCCCTCCACTTT
NA | TRBJ2-3 | TRBV7-2 | NA | CASSPRVGYTDTQYF | TGTGCCAGCAGCCCGAGGGTAGGGTACACAGATACGCAGTATTTT
NA | TRBJ2-5 | TRBV7-9 | NA | CASSVRDSQETQYF | TGTGCCAGCAGCGTCAGGGACTCCCAAGAGACCCAGTACTTC
NA | TRBJ1-4 | TRBV14 | few | CASSQERELFF | TGTGCCAGCAGCCAAGAAAGAGAATTGTTTTTT
NA | TRBJ2-7 | TRBV5-6 | NA | CASSLGSFSSYEQYF | TGTGCCAGCAGCTTGGGGTCGTTCAGCTCCTACGAGCAGTACTTC
NA | TRBJ2-3 | TRBV9 | NA | CASSDPAADTQYF | TGTGCCAGCAGCGACCCCGCGGCAGATACGCAGTATTTT
TRBD1 | TRBJ2-7 | TRBV12-3/TRBV12-4 | NA | CASSWDREGSQYF | TGTGCCAGCAGTTGGGACAGGGAGGGTTCGCAGTACTTC
NA | TRBJ1-1 | TRBV7-2 | once | CASSLARGKGTEAFF | TGTGCCAGCAGCTTAGCTAGAGGGAAGGGCACTGAAGCTTTCTTT
NA | TRBJ2-2 | TRBV6-5 | NA | CASSPSVLTGELFF | TGTGCCAGCAGTCCCTCCGTCCTCACCGGGGAGCTGTTTTTT
TRBD1 | TRBJ2-3 | TRBV3-1/TRBV3-2 | few | CASSPGTGYTDTQYF | TGTGCCAGCAGCCCCGGGACAGGGTACACAGATACGCAGTATTTT
TRBD2 | TRBJ2-7 | TRBV18 | NA | CASSSTGREGEQYF | TGTGCCAGCTCATCAACGGGACGGGAGGGGGAGCAGTACTTC
TRBD1 | TRBJ1-6 | TRBV30 | NA | CAWSPDRGNSPLHF | TGTGCCTGGAGTCCTGACAGGGGGAATTCACCCCTCCACTTT
NA | TRBJ1-2 | TRBV25-1 | few | CATRGTYGYTF | TGTGCCACTAGGGGCACCTATGGCTACACCTTC
NA | TRBJ2-2 | TRBV27 | NA | CASSFAELVRTGELFF | TGTGCCAGCAGTTTCGCGGAGCTAGTACGAACCGGGGAGCTGTTTTTT
TRBD2 | TRBJ2-2 | TRBV9 | NA | CASSPPPIAGVTGELFF | TGTGCCAGCAGCCCGCCCCCCATAGCGGGCGTCACCGGGGAGCTGTTTTTT
NA | TRBJ2-5 | TRBV7-9 | NA | CASSPRTTQETQYF | TGTGCCAGCAGCCCTCGGACAACCCAAGAGACCCAGTACTTC
TRBD2 | TRBJ2-2 | TRBV7-2 | NA | CASSSLGGLAGGVGELFF | TGTGCCAGCAGCTCCTTAGGAGGCTTAGCGGGAGGGGTCGGGGAGCTGTTTTTT
TRBD1 | TRBJ2-5 | TRBV19 | NA | CASSRDRDGTQYF | TGTGCCAGTAGTCGTGACAGGGACGGGACCCAGTACTTC
TRBD1 | TRBJ2-1 | TRBV29-1 | NA | CSVVVGQVYNEQFF | TGCAGCGTTGTAGTTGGACAGGTCTACAATGAGCAGTTCTTC
TRBD1 | TRBJ2-5 | TRBV6-6 | NA | CASRGTVQETQYF | TGTGCCAGCAGAGGGACAGTACAAGAGACCCAGTACTTC